These T cell receptor beta chains were read from a single sample in a study of blood T cells in healthy people across ages. From the 5' RACE reads, TCRdb called clonotypes with MiXCR, one entry per CDR3 protein. This sample has almost 1 million distinct CDR3 sequences, with roughly 47% found just once. Sequencing was done on a sample of blood. Receptors originate from an older woman in good health. CDR3s include the opening cysteine and the closing phenylalanine or tryptophan. A D gene is named only where the DNA matches it firmly. Clone size is given for some rows only: seen once, a few or many times, or a class if the clone is expanded.

D gene: TRBD2
V gene: TRBV27
clone size: once
J gene: TRBJ2-3
CDR3 protein: CASTVSGMGSDTQYF
CDR3 DNA: TGTGCCAGCACAGTCAGCGGGATGGGATCAGATACGCAGTATTTT

D gene: NA
V gene: TRBV7-6
clone size: once
J gene: TRBJ1-2
CDR3 protein: CASSPRTDSGYGYTF
CDR3 DNA: TGTGCCAGCAGCCCGAGGACAGACAGCGGCTATGGCTACACCTTC

D gene: TRBD2
V gene: TRBV15
clone size: once
J gene: TRBJ2-3
CDR3 protein: CATSRERSGSGADTQYF
CDR3 DNA: TGTGCCACCAGCAGAGAACGAAGCGGGAGTGGGGCAGATACGCAGTATTTT

D gene: NA
V gene: TRBV12-3/TRBV12-4
clone size: many
J gene: TRBJ2-7
CDR3 protein: CASSLSGRRYF
CDR3 DNA: TGTGCCAGCAGTCTTAGTGGGCGGCGGTACTTC

D gene: NA
V gene: TRBV6-2/TRBV6-3
clone size: few
J gene: TRBJ2-5
CDR3 protein: CASSSLKGTQYF
CDR3 DNA: TGTGCCAGCAGTTCCCTGAAGGGGACCCAGTACTTC

D gene: NA
V gene: TRBV27
clone size: NA
J gene: TRBJ1-2
CDR3 protein: CASGSSQGIDYGYTF
CDR3 DNA: TGTGCCAGCGGTTCGAGCCAGGGAATCGACTATGGCTACACCTTC

D gene: NA
V gene: TRBV6-1
clone size: NA
J gene: TRBJ2-5
CDR3 protein: CASSDGSLREETQYF
CDR3 DNA: TGTGCCAGCAGTGACGGGTCATTGAGGGAAGAGACCCAGTACTTC

D gene: TRBD2
V gene: TRBV5-1
clone size: NA
J gene: TRBJ2-5
CDR3 protein: CASSRTLAGGGETQYF
CDR3 DNA: TGCGCCAGCAGTCGAACTCTAGCGGGAGGTGGAGAGACCCAGTACTTC

D gene: NA
V gene: TRBV6-1
clone size: NA
J gene: TRBJ2-7
CDR3 protein: CATQRPGAYEQYF
CDR3 DNA: TGTGCCACCCAGAGGCCAGGGGCCTACGAGCAGTACTTC

D gene: TRBD1
V gene: TRBV2
clone size: NA
J gene: TRBJ2-7
CDR3 protein: CASSDIVAGWGQGKDEQYF
CDR3 DNA: TGTGCCAGCAGTGATATAGTAGCGGGTTGGGGACAGGGCAAGGACGAGCAGTACTTC

D gene: NA
V gene: TRBV4-1
clone size: NA
J gene: TRBJ2-7
CDR3 protein: CASSRLTGKGAEQYF
CDR3 DNA: TGCGCCAGCAGCCGCCTAACGGGCAAAGGGGCCGAGCAGTACTTC

D gene: NA
V gene: TRBV4-3
clone size: few
J gene: TRBJ1-4
CDR3 protein: CASSPTTDGEKLFF
CDR3 DNA: TGCGCCAGCAGCCCTACTACGGATGGTGAAAAACTGTTTTTT

D gene: NA
V gene: TRBV30
clone size: few
J gene: TRBJ2-5
CDR3 protein: CAWSVGLGGETQYF
CDR3 DNA: TGTGCCTGGAGTGTAGGACTAGGGGGGGAGACCCAGTACTTC

D gene: TRBD2
V gene: TRBV20-1
clone size: NA
J gene: TRBJ2-1
CDR3 protein: CSAGGASGIVEQFF
CDR3 DNA: TGCAGTGCCGGTGGGGCTAGCGGGATCGTTGAGCAGTTCTTC

D gene: TRBD1
V gene: TRBV20-1
clone size: NA
J gene: TRBJ1-5
CDR3 protein: CSAIGQGNQPQHF
CDR3 DNA: TGCAGTGCGATCGGACAGGGAAATCAGCCCCAGCATTTT

D gene: TRBD1
V gene: TRBV20-1
clone size: NA
J gene: TRBJ2-7
CDR3 protein: CSAAPGTGFDEQYF
CDR3 DNA: TGCAGTGCCGCCCCCGGGACAGGGTTCGACGAGCAGTACTTC

D gene: TRBD1
V gene: TRBV18
clone size: once
J gene: TRBJ2-1
CDR3 protein: CASSPGTAHNEQFF
CDR3 DNA: TGTGCCAGCTCACCCGGGACAGCTCACAATGAGCAGTTCTTC

D gene: NA
V gene: TRBV15
clone size: NA
J gene: TRBJ2-3
CDR3 protein: CATSRAEDTQYF
CDR3 DNA: TGTGCCACCAGCAGAGCGGAAGATACGCAGTATTTT

D gene: TRBD1
V gene: TRBV4-2
clone size: NA
J gene: TRBJ1-4
CDR3 protein: CASRNTGAGFNEKLFF
CDR3 DNA: TGTGCCAGCAGAAATACAGGGGCGGGGTTTAATGAAAAACTGTTTTTT

D gene: NA
V gene: TRBV11-1
clone size: few
J gene: TRBJ1-2
CDR3 protein: CASSLMGHPSNYGYTF
CDR3 DNA: TGTGCCAGCAGCTTAATGGGCCACCCGTCTAACTATGGCTACACCTTC

D gene: NA
V gene: TRBV27
clone size: NA
J gene: TRBJ2-7
CDR3 protein: CASSSTGAPHYEQYF
CDR3 DNA: TGTGCCAGCAGTTCGACAGGCGCACCCCATTACGAGCAGTACTTC

D gene: NA
V gene: TRBV5-1
clone size: few
J gene: TRBJ2-3
CDR3 protein: CASSFGASRVPEDTQYF
CDR3 DNA: TGCGCCAGCAGCTTCGGGGCGTCTAGGGTCCCAGAGGATACGCAGTATTTT

D gene: TRBD1
V gene: TRBV20-1
clone size: NA
J gene: TRBJ1-5
CDR3 protein: CSARPFTGGVNQPQHF
CDR3 DNA: TGCAGTGCTAGACCGTTCACAGGGGGCGTGAATCAGCCCCAGCATTTT

D gene: NA
V gene: TRBV27
clone size: NA
J gene: TRBJ2-2
CDR3 protein: CASLSGGGELFF
CDR3 DNA: TGTGCCAGCCTCTCGGGTGGAGGGGAGCTGTTTTTT

D gene: TRBD2
V gene: TRBV5-6
clone size: once
J gene: TRBJ2-1
CDR3 protein: CASSPLAGKDNEQFF
CDR3 DNA: TGTGCCAGCAGCCCACTAGCGGGCAAGGACAATGAGCAGTTCTTC

D gene: TRBD1
V gene: TRBV18
clone size: NA
J gene: TRBJ1-5
CDR3 protein: CASSPGTGSTHQPQHF
CDR3 DNA: TGTGCCAGCTCACCGGGGACAGGAAGCACCCATCAGCCCCAGCATTTT

D gene: TRBD2
V gene: TRBV18
clone size: NA
J gene: TRBJ2-7
CDR3 protein: CASSPPGGRTIEQYF
CDR3 DNA: TGTGCCAGCTCACCACCGGGCGGGAGAACTATTGAGCAGTACTTC

D gene: NA
V gene: TRBV10-3
clone size: NA
J gene: TRBJ2-7
CDR3 protein: CAISLVQGYAYEQYF
CDR3 DNA: TGTGCCATCAGTTTAGTCCAGGGATATGCGTACGAGCAGTACTTC

D gene: NA
V gene: TRBV20-1
clone size: NA
J gene: TRBJ1-1
CDR3 protein: CSARGQNTEAFF
CDR3 DNA: TGCAGTGCTCGGGGACAGAACACTGAAGCTTTCTTT

D gene: NA
V gene: TRBV3-1
clone size: NA
J gene: TRBJ2-6
CDR3 protein: CASSDSTGADVLTF
CDR3 DNA: TGTGCCAGCAGTGACAGTACCGGGGCCGACGTCCTGACTTTC

D gene: NA
V gene: TRBV27
clone size: NA
J gene: TRBJ2-3
CDR3 protein: CASSRQSSDTQYF
CDR3 DNA: TGTGCCAGCAGCAGACAGTCCTCGGATACGCAGTATTTT

D gene: TRBD1
V gene: TRBV5-1
clone size: few
J gene: TRBJ2-7
CDR3 protein: CASSSKTGVSEQYF
CDR3 DNA: TGCGCCAGCAGCTCGAAGACAGGGGTCTCCGAGCAGTACTTC

D gene: NA
V gene: TRBV6-5
clone size: NA
J gene: TRBJ2-1
CDR3 protein: CASSSTVSYNEQFF
CDR3 DNA: TGTGCCAGCAGTTCTACGGTCTCCTACAATGAGCAGTTCTTC

D gene: NA
V gene: TRBV12-3/TRBV12-4
clone size: few
J gene: TRBJ1-4
CDR3 protein: CASSPRTNEKLFF
CDR3 DNA: TGTGCCAGCAGTCCGAGGACTAATGAAAAACTGTTTTTT

D gene: NA
V gene: TRBV28
clone size: NA
J gene: TRBJ1-6
CDR3 protein: CASSMNPGPSPLHF
CDR3 DNA: TGTGCCAGCAGTATGAACCCGGGTCCTTCACCCCTCCACTTT

D gene: NA
V gene: TRBV20-1
clone size: NA
J gene: TRBJ2-5
CDR3 protein: CSVSGLIQETQYF
CDR3 DNA: TGCAGTGTCAGCGGACTGATACAAGAGACCCAGTACTTC

D gene: NA
V gene: TRBV27
clone size: NA
J gene: TRBJ1-2
CDR3 protein: CASSLLTQGGYTF
CDR3 DNA: TGTGCCAGCAGTTTATTAACCCAGGGGGGCTACACCTTC

D gene: TRBD1
V gene: TRBV20-1
clone size: once
J gene: TRBJ2-7
CDR3 protein: CSAREGTGRNHEQYF
CDR3 DNA: TGCAGTGCTAGAGAAGGGACAGGGAGGAATCACGAGCAGTACTTC

D gene: NA
V gene: TRBV29-1
clone size: NA
J gene: TRBJ2-1
CDR3 protein: CSVDVEWTNEQFF
CDR3 DNA: TGCAGCGTTGATGTGGAATGGACCAATGAGCAGTTCTTC

D gene: TRBD1
V gene: TRBV6-2/TRBV6-3
clone size: NA
J gene: TRBJ2-7
CDR3 protein: CASSYSIRDRVPEQYF
CDR3 DNA: TGTGCCAGCAGTTACTCGATTAGGGACAGGGTACCCGAGCAGTACTTC

D gene: NA
V gene: TRBV7-8
clone size: NA
J gene: TRBJ2-7
CDR3 protein: CASSNNYEQYF
CDR3 DNA: TGTGCCAGCAGCAACAACTACGAGCAGTACTTC

D gene: TRBD2
V gene: TRBV27
clone size: NA
J gene: TRBJ2-1
CDR3 protein: CASRSFSSGRYSYNEQFF
CDR3 DNA: TGTGCCAGCCGATCCTTTTCTAGCGGCCGGTACTCCTACAATGAGCAGTTCTTC

D gene: TRBD2
V gene: TRBV5-1
clone size: NA
J gene: TRBJ2-7
CDR3 protein: CASSYTGTSYEQYF
CDR3 DNA: TGTGCCAGCAGTTACACCGGGACTAGCTACGAGCAGTACTTC